The sequence of this TCR beta chain was determined in a study of blood T cells in healthy people across ages. Through a sample-barcoded 5' primer and a J-beta primer mix, a second PCR was run for roughly 7 to 12 cycles. TCRdb itself ran the 5' RACE reads through MiXCR, one entry per CDR3 protein. The sample has about 1 million distinct CDR3 sequences; more than 35% are singletons. Trimming took 0 bases from V and 8 from J; bases not matched to a gene: 7. This CDR3 has 15 amino acids. The germline gives CDR1 DFQATT, CDR2 SNEGSKA (reference sequence). The gene calls are TRBV20-1 and TRBJ2-1; 10 bases align to TRBD2. Sequencing input: blood. The source of this sequence is a woman aged 60 to 75 in good health. Here the CDR3 reads CSARDGTSVRDEQFF. The CDR3 DNA is TGCAGTGCTAGAGATGGGACTAGCGTTCGCGATGAGCAGTTCTTC.